This T cell receptor (beta chain) was sequenced during a study of T cells expressing NK-cell markers. Study-wide background: In sorted CD3+CD56+NKG2C+, CD3+CD56+NKG2C- and CD3+CD56-NKG2C+ T cells, TCR beta repertoires were obtained. Notes on the study in general: These same clonotypes (in a few donors) also led the CD3+CD56-NKG2C+ fraction. Six donors had dominant NKG2C+ clonotypes that comprised about 1.0-8% of their CD8+ T cells.

5'RACE template switching with UMIs generated TCR beta cDNA. Each CDR3 protein gets one entry in TCRdb, which reprocessed the 5' RACE reads and gives no DNA. The sample has about 150,000 distinct CDR3 sequences. For this clonotype: Its antigen is undetermined.

The CDR3 runs to 14 residues. Germline V gene lookup returns CDR1 MGHRA and CDR2 YSYEKL. The sequence was obtained from a woman aged 50 to 60 in good health. J is TRBJ1-1 and V is TRBV4-1. The sample taken for sequencing was blood T cells: a sorted CD56 or NKG2C T cell subset, CD4+ or CD8+ T cells, or bulk PBMC T cells (not recorded which). This chain's CDR3 is CASRMAVLNTEAFF.